This T cell receptor beta chain was sequenced in a study of blood T cells in healthy people across ages. Whole-study results and caveats: Changes in expanded clonotypes were possibly confounded, as the CMV status of donors was unknown. Donors of long life had a larger count of naive CD4+ cells and greater diversity than aged donors.

In germline, CDR1 is SGHKS, CDR2 YYEKEE (reference sequence). CDR3 length: 14 residues. Each sample provided at least 5 micrograms of extracted total RNA. On this clonotype: Its antigen is as yet unknown. At one end, the junction sequence differs from germline, possibly due to a read error.

Through a sample-barcoded 5' primer and a J-beta primer mix, a second PCR was run for roughly 6 to 11 cycles. Each cDNA molecule was tagged by a template-switch adaptor that had 12 random nucleotides. TCRdb re-derived calls from the 5' RACE reads in MiXCR, one entry per CDR3 protein. Here the sample spans under 800,000 distinct CDR3 sequences, approximately 21% being singletons. Sequenced: blood. This chain joins TRBV5-5 and TRBJ2-7, with D possibly matching TRBD1 (7 bases). This clonotype was sampled from an older man in good health. DNA of the CDR3: TGCGCCAGCAGCTTGGTTCCAGGGGGGTACGAGCAGTACTTC. This gives the protein CASSLVPGGYEQYF. Filled out from reference TRBV5-5 and TRBJ2-7, the complete variable domain reads DAGVTQSPTHLIKTRGQQVTLRCSPISGHKSVSWYQQVLGQGPQFIFQYYEKEERGRGNFPDRFSARQFPNYSSELNVNALLLGDSALYLCASSLVPGGYEQYFGPGTRLTVT.